The clone carrying this T cell receptor (beta chain) occurred once. Its antigen remains unidentified. Profiling relied on immunoSEQ multiplex PCR, and the TCRdb table lists in-frame clones only, not all of them. Counted here are about 80,000 clones, around 91% occurring once; the ten biggest clones make up about 23%. Surgery cases with the highest brain T cell transcript signatures were chosen for sequencing. Pre-surgery treatment included at least one anti-epileptic drug. The sample originates from a study of brain T cells in children with intractable seizures. Study observations and caveats: Patients' HCMV serostatus was unknown; virus specificity rests on CDR3 similarity alone.

This CDR3 region has 13 residues. The junction had 5 bases not matched to a gene; V was cut back by 4 bases and J by 9 bases. Germline values: CDR1 KGHDR, CDR2 SFDVKD. This chain uses TRBV24-1 with TRBJ2-1, with 7 bases aligning to TRBD2. The source material was peripheral blood, sampled at surgery. This clonotype originated in a girl aged 2-10 years with Rasmussen encephalitis and intractable seizures. The CDR3 here is CATSEGWEGEQFF. Written as DNA, the CDR3 is TGTGCCACCAGTGAAGGCTGGGAGGGTGAGCAGTTCTTC.